A selection of T cell receptor beta chains follows, all from one sample in a study of cytomegalovirus exposure and HLA in healthy donors. Assay used: immunoSEQ multiplex PCR; TCRdb lists only in-frame clones, some missing. The repertoire has 150,000 to 200,000 clones, less than 90% of them found once; the top ten carry about 4.4%. Sequenced input: PBMCs. The receptors come from a woman in her forties or fifties in good health and CMV-seropositive. Both conserved end residues are part of each CDR3. The D gene is left open where the match is weak. Not every row has a clone size; where given, it reads once, few, many or a size class.

j_call | d_call | v_call | clone_size | cdr3_aa | cdr3_nt
TRBJ2-1 | TRBD1 | TRBV7-9 | few | CASSLNRGSEQFF | TGTGCCAGCAGCTTGAACAGGGGGAGTGAGCAGTTCTTC
TRBJ2-2 | TRBD2 | TRBV5-4 | - | CASSSPGGGGPGTGELFF | TGTGCCAGCAGCAGCCCAGGCGGCGGGGGGCCGGGGACCGGGGAGCTGTTTTTT
TRBJ1-1 | - | TRBV7-2 | - | CASSPRAGTEAFF | TGTGCCAGCAGCCCTCGGGCGGGGACTGAAGCTTTCTTT
TRBJ1-1 | - | TRBV30 | - | CAWSISVNTEAFF | TGTGCCTGGAGCATATCAGTGAACACTGAAGCTTTCTTT
TRBJ1-2 | - | TRBV6-1 | - | CASREVNYGYTF | TGTGCCAGCAGAGAGGTAAACTATGGCTACACCTTC
TRBJ1-2 | - | TRBV2 | - | CASSRDTGYGYTF | TGTGCCAGCAGTAGGGACACAGGCTATGGCTACACCTTC
TRBJ1-1 | TRBD1 | TRBV6-1 | - | CASRSTGEETEAFF | TGTGCCAGCAGGTCCACAGGGGAGGAAACTGAAGCTTTCTTT
TRBJ2-7 | TRBD1 | TRBV2 | - | CASSALGQGNSYEQYF | TGTGCCAGCAGCGCTCTGGGACAGGGCAACTCCTACGAGCAGTACTTC
TRBJ2-1 | - | TRBV7-8 | - | CASSSAVSYNEQFF | TGTGCCAGCAGTTCAGCGGTCTCCTACAATGAGCAGTTCTTC
TRBJ2-1 | TRBD2 | TRBV18 | - | CASSPPIPGTSNEQFF | TGTGCCAGCTCACCACCAATCCCCGGGACTAGCAATGAGCAGTTCTTC
TRBJ2-3 | - | TRBV15 | - | CATSRALNPEFTQYF | TGTGCCACCAGCAGAGCCCTCAATCCCGAGTTTACGCAGTATTTT
TRBJ2-1 | TRBD2 | TRBV10-3 | - | CAISEGLAGGDEQFF | TGTGCCATCAGTGAGGGACTAGCGGGGGGAGATGAGCAGTTCTTC
TRBJ1-1 | TRBD1 | TRBV28 | - | CASSTPAGGHTFF | TGTGCCAGCAGCACCCCGGCAGGGGGCCATACTTTCTTT
TRBJ1-1 | - | TRBV19 | - | CASSITYRQTEAFF | TGTGCCAGTAGTATTACATACAGGCAAACTGAAGCTTTCTTT
TRBJ2-7 | TRBD2 | TRBV2 | - | CASELAGEDEQYF | TGTGCCAGCGAACTAGCGGGAGAAGACGAGCAGTACTTC
TRBJ1-2 | - | TRBV18 | - | CASSPGLDTGGYTF | TGTGCCAGCTCACCGGGGCTCGACACCGGTGGCTACACCTTC
TRBJ2-3 | TRBD2 | TRBV5-1 | - | CASALSGNADTQYF | TGCGCCAGTGCACTTAGCGGGAATGCAGATACGCAGTATTTT
TRBJ2-4 | TRBD2 | TRBV4-3 | once | CASSQDFGRGALNIQYF | TGCGCCAGCAGCCAAGATTTTGGGAGGGGAGCCCTAAACATTCAGTACTTC
TRBJ2-3 | - | TRBV7-9 | - | CASSLGASRSTDTQYF | TGTGCCAGCAGCTTAGGGGCTTCGAGAAGCACAGATACGCAGTATTTT
TRBJ2-7 | - | TRBV4-3 | - | CASSQVDGGYEQYF | TGCGCCAGCAGCCAAGTTGACGGGGGCTACGAGCAGTACTTC
TRBJ2-2 | - | TRBV6-1 | - | CASSGRGGGAFMGTGELFF | TGTGCCAGCAGTGGTCGAGGAGGGGGGGCCTTTATGGGCACCGGGGAGCTGTTTTTT
TRBJ1-2 | - | TRBV18 | - | CASSPEEPGYYGYTF | TGTGCCAGCTCTCCTGAGGAACCCGGATACTATGGCTACACCTTC
TRBJ1-6 | - | TRBV29-1 | - | CSVGSDYNSPLHF | TGCAGCGTTGGATCAGACTATAATTCACCCCTCCACTTT
TRBJ2-2 | TRBD2 | TRBV4-2 | - | CASSAQGSWSGGTGELFF | TGTGCCAGCAGCGCCCAGGGCTCGTGGTCGGGAGGGACCGGGGAGCTGTTTTTT
TRBJ2-7 | TRBD2 | TRBV29-1 | once | CSVLIGGGSYEQYF | TGCAGCGTTTTAATCGGCGGGGGATCTTACGAGCAGTACTTC
TRBJ1-1 | TRBD1 | TRBV9 | once | CASSEGQANTEAFF | TGTGCCAGCAGCGAGGGACAGGCGAACACTGAAGCTTTCTTT
TRBJ2-4 | TRBD2 | TRBV2 | - | CASSPGTSSTIQYF | TGTGCCAGCAGCCCCGGGACTAGCTCCACCATTCAGTACTTC
TRBJ1-4 | - | TRBV19 | - | CASSSTLTNEKLFF | TGTGCCAGTAGCAGTACATTGACTAATGAAAAACTGTTTTTT
TRBJ2-2 | - | TRBV2 | few | CASSLEANMNTGELFF | TGTGCCAGCAGTCTGGAGGCTAATATGAACACCGGGGAGCTGTTTTTT
TRBJ1-2 | - | TRBV4-3 | few | CASSQDDNIKNYGYTF | TGCGCCAGCAGCCAAGATGACAACATCAAAAACTATGGCTACACCTTC
TRBJ2-7 | - | TRBV27 | - | CASRRGTDYYEQYF | TGTGCCAGCCGCCGGGGGACAGACTACTACGAGCAGTACTTC
TRBJ2-7 | TRBD1 | TRBV6-5 | - | CASSYDVGTGDYEQYF | TGTGCCAGCAGTTACGATGTGGGGACAGGGGACTACGAGCAGTACTTC
TRBJ2-7 | - | TRBV7-3 | - | CASSLGLLGEQYF | TGTGCCAGCAGCTTAGGACTCTTAGGGGAGCAGTACTTC
TRBJ1-2 | - | TRBV14 | - | CASSEIGEYGYTF | TGTGCCAGCAGCGAGATCGGGGAGTATGGCTACACCTTC
TRBJ1-3 | TRBD1 | TRBV7-6 | few | CASSLVTGETIYF | TGTGCCAGCAGCTTAGTGACAGGGGAGACCATATATTTT
TRBJ2-7 | TRBD1 | TRBV2 | - | CASRGTAVVTEQYF | TGTGCCAGCAGAGGGACAGCAGTCGTAACCGAGCAGTACTTC
TRBJ2-7 | TRBD1 | TRBV23-1 | - | CASRDGTGKGEQYF | TGCGCCAGCAGGGACGGGACAGGGAAGGGCGAGCAGTACTTC
TRBJ1-6 | - | TRBV6-5 | - | CASSLAGAYSPLHF | TGTGCCAGCAGTTTGGCAGGGGCGTACTCACCCCTCCACTTT
TRBJ1-1 | - | TRBV19 | - | CASSNGYRTSAEAFF | TGTGCCAGTAGTAACGGGTATCGGACATCGGCTGAAGCTTTCTTT
TRBJ2-1 | TRBD2 | TRBV29-1 | - | CSVEGRTSGVYNEQFF | TGCAGCGTCGAGGGGCGGACTAGCGGGGTCTACAATGAGCAGTTCTTC
TRBJ1-6 | - | TRBV7-9 | once | CASSFAGTANLGSPLHF | TGTGCCAGCAGCTTCGCCGGGACTGCCAACCTTGGGTCACCCCTCCACTTT
TRBJ2-6 | TRBD1 | TRBV30 | - | CAWSGDRPSGANVLTF | TGTGCCTGGAGTGGGGACAGGCCCTCTGGGGCCAACGTCCTGACTTTC
TRBJ2-1 | TRBD1 | TRBV19 | - | CASRTGQGGQFF | TGTGCCAGTAGGACGGGACAGGGTGGGCAGTTCTTC
TRBJ1-2 | - | TRBV5-1 | - | CASSLEGDWGYTF | TGCGCCAGCAGCTTGGAAGGGGATTGGGGCTACACCTTC
TRBJ2-1 | - | TRBV4-2 | - | CASSQDLLAVSYNEQFF | TGTGCCAGCAGCCAAGACCTACTTGCCGTCTCCTACAATGAGCAGTTCTTC